This record looks at one T cell receptor beta chain sequence and its context. The sample belongs to a study of control samples from healthy donors and cancer patients. The assay was immunoSEQ multiplex PCR, and TCRdb's table has in-frame clones only and misses some. The sample has around 40,000 clones, 91% seen once. The receptor was derived from a woman aged 40 to 49 with head and neck cancer. The sequencing input was PBMCs.

The CDR3 region is CASTGYRQLNYGYTF. Written as DNA, the CDR3 is TGTGCCAGCACCGGATACCGGCAGTTGAACTATGGCTACACCTTC. This chain joins TRBV2 and TRBJ1-2; D gene ambiguous. Germline V gives CDR1 SNHLY, CDR2 FYNNEI. This CDR3 has 15 amino acids. V lost 7 bases and J 2 bases, leaving 17 bases between the germline ends.